Below are 9 T cell receptor beta chains sequenced from a single sample in a study of PD-1 blockade in classical Hodgkin lymphoma. The repertoire was sequenced with immunoSEQ multiplex PCR; TCRdb's copy has only in-frame clones and lacks some. The sample has 90,000 to 100,000 clones, approximately 92% seen once. The patients all showed relapse after autologous stem cell transplantation, while their brentuximab vedotin exposure varied. The sample here was peripheral blood mononuclear cells (PBMCs), taken before the second cycle of nivolumab. The origin of the receptors is a human donor with classical Hodgkin lymphoma.

About this clone: A read error may account for a junction end that differs from germline. V usage is TRBV7-7 and J usage is TRBJ2-5; perhaps TRBD1 as D (6 bases). Per germline, CDR1 SSHAT and CDR2 FNYEAQ (reference sequence). CDR3 length: 14 residues. CDR3 nucleotides: TGTGCTAGCAGCCCCGGGACACGTTCAGAGACCCAGTACTTC. It is translated as CASSPGTRSETQYF.

The J gene is TRBJ2-3, the V gene TRBV28; perhaps TRBD2 as D (5 bases). V lost 6 bases, J lost 2 bases, and 6 bases lay in between. The CDR3 runs 12 residues. Germline CDR1 and CDR2: MDHEN and SYDVKM. In nucleotides, the CDR3 is TGTGCCAGCAGGACTAACACAGATACGCAGTATTTT. This sequence encodes CASRTNTDTQYF.

CDR3 nucleotide sequence: TGTGCCAGTAGTCCCCTCGGACAGGGGGCGTTCGGGGAGCTGTTTTTT. Translated, it gives CASSPLGQGAFGELFF. The V call is TRBV19, the J call TRBJ2-2; 11 bases are a match to TRBD1. Germline V CDR1 and CDR2: LNHDA, SQIVND (reference sequence). V was pared by 5 bases and J by 7 bases, with 9 bases of the junction left unmatched. CDR3 length equals 16 residues.

The chain combines TRBV5-1 with TRBJ2-3; TRBD1 matches at 12 bases. This CDR3 region has 17 residues. The V segment lost 4 bases and the J segment 4 bases; nucleotides outside the gene matches: 10. Per germline, CDR1 SGHRS and CDR2 YFSETQ. The CDR3 DNA follows: TGCGCCAGCAGCCTAGATTCCGGGACAGGGGGCGCAGATACGCAGTATTTT. Encoded protein: CASSLDSGTGGADTQYF.

The rearrangement links TRBV6-5 to TRBJ1-2; weak D call: TRBD1 (6 bases). In germline, CDR1 is MNHEY, CDR2 SVGAGI. The V end was cut by 5 bases, the J end by 8 bases, with 15 bases between. This CDR3 is built from 13 residues. The CDR3 loop reads CASSLQGLGGYTF. The CDR3 nucleotides are TGTGCCAGCAGTCTCCAGGGGCTGGGAGGCTACACCTTC.

The count of this clone is one. The V call is TRBV28, the J call TRBJ2-7, with D perhaps given as TRBD1 or TRBD2 (5 bases each). V was clipped by 5 bases and J by 6 bases, with 17 bases between them. The CDR3 is made up of 14 amino acids. CDR1 MDHEN and CDR2 SYDVKM come from the germline V gene. The CDR3 nucleotides are TGTGCCAGCAGTCTATCCGGGACCTCTTGCGAGCAGTACTTC. Its translation is CASSLSGTSCEQYF.

The chain carries TRBV16 and TRBJ1-1, with D possibly TRBD1 on 5 matching bases. The germline gives CDR1 KGHSY, CDR2 FQNENV. The CDR3 sequence is 12 residues long. The ends were cut back, 0 bases at V and 11 bases at J, with 10 bases in the middle. In DNA, the CDR3 is TGTGCCAGCAGCCAATCGGGACCGGTGGCTTTCTTT. The encoded protein is CASSQSGPVAFF.

The CDR3 reads CASSPTISGANVLTF. In DNA, the CDR3 is TGTGCCAGCAGCCCTACGATCTCTGGGGCCAACGTCCTGACTTTC. V gene TRBV11-2 combines with J gene TRBJ2-6, with no clear D. CDR3 length: 15 residues. Trimming removed 5 bases from V and 0 bases from J, with 8 bases in between. The germline V gene encodes CDR1 SGHAT and CDR2 FQNNGV.

The rearrangement joins TRBV2 to TRBJ2-3; a possible D gene is TRBD2 (5 bases). Germline CDR1 and CDR2: SNHLY and FYNNEI. This CDR3 is 14 amino acids long. V lost 6 bases, J lost 1 base, and 11 bases lay in between. The CDR3 sequence is CASRGEGGTDTQYF. The CDR3 DNA is TGTGCCAGCAGGGGCGAGGGAGGCACAGATACGCAGTATTTT.